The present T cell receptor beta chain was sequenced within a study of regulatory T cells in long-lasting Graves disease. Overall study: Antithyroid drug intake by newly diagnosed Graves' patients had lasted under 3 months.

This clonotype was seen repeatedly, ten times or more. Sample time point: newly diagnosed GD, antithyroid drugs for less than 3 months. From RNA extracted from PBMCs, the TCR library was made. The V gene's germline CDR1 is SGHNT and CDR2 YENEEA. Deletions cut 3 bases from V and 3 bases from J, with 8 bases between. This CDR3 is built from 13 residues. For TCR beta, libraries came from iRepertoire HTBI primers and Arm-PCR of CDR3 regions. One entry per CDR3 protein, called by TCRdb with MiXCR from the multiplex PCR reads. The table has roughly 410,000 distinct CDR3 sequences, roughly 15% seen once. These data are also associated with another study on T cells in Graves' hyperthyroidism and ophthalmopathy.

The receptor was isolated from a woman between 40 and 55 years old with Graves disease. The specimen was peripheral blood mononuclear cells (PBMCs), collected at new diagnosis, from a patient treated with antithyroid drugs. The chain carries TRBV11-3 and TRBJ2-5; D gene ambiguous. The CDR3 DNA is TGTGCCAGCAGCTTTCCGGGCGAAGAGACCCAGTACTTC. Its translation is CASSFPGEETQYF.